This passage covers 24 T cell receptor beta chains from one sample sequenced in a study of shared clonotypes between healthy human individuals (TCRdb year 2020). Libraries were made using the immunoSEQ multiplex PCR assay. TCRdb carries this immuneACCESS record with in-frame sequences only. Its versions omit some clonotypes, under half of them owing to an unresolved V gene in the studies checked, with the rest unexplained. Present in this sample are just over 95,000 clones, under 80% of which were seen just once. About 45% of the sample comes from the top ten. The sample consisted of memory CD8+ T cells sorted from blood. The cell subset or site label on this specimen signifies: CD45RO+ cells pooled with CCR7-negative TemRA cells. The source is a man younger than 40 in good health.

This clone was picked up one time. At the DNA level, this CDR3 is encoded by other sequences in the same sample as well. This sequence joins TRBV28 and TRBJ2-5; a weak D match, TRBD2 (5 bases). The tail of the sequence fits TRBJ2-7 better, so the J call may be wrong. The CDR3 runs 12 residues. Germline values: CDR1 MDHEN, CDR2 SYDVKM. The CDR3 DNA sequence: TGTGCCAGCAGCCGGACTGATTACGAGCAGTACTTC. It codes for CASSRTDYEQYF.

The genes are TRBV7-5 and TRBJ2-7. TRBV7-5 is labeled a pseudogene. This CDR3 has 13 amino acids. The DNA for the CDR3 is TGTGTCAGAAGCTCCTCGGGCCCATACGAGCAGTACTTC. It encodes CVRSSSGPYEQYF.

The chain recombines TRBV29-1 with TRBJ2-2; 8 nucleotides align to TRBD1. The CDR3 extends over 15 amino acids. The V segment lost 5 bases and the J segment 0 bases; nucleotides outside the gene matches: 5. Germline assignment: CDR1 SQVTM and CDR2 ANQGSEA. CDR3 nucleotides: TGCAGCGTTATGGCACAGGGGGCGAACACCGGGGAGCTGTTTTTT. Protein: CSVMAQGANTGELFF.

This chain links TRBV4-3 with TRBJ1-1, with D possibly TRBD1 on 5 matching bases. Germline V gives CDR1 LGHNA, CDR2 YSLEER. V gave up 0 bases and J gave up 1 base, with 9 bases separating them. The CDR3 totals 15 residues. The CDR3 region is CASSQEPRANTEAFF. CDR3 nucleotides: TGCGCCAGCAGCCAAGAGCCCAGGGCGAACACTGAAGCTTTCTTT.

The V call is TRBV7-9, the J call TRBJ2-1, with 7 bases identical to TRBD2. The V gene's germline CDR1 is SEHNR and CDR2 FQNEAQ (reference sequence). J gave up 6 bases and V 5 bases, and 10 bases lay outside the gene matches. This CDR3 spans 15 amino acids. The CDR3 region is CASSDGTTAANEQFF. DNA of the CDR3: TGTGCCAGCAGCGACGGGACTACCGCAGCCAATGAGCAGTTCTTC.

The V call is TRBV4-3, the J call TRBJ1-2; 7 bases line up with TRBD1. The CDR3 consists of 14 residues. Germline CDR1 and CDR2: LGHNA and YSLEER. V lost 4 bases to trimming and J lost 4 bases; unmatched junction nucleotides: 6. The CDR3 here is CASSPSAGGYGYTF. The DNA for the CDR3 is TGCGCCAGCAGCCCTAGCGCAGGGGGCTATGGCTACACCTTC.

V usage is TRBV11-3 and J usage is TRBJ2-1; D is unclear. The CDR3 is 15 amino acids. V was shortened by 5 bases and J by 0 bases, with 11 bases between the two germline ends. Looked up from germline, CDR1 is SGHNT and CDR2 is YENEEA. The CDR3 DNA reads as TGTGCCAGCAGCACGGACGGAAGCTCCTACAATGAGCAGTTCTTC. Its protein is CASSTDGSSYNEQFF.

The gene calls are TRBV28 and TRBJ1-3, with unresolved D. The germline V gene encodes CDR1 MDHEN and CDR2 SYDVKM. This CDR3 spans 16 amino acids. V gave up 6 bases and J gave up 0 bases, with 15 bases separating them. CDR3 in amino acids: CASSHRVGSSGNTIYF. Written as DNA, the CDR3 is TGTGCCAGCAGCCACCGGGTGGGGTCCTCTGGAAACACCATATATTTT.

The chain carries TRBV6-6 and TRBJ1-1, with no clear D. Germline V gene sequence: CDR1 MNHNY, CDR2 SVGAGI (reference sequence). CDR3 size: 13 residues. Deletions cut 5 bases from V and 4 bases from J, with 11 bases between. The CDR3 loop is CASSNRVLTEAFF. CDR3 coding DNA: TGTGCCAGCAGTAACCGGGTCCTCACTGAAGCTTTCTTT.

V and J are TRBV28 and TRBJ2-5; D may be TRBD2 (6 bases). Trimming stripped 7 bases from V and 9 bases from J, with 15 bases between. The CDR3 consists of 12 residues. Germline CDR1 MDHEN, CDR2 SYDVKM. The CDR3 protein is CASNDGPGAQYF. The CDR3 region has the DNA TGTGCCAGCAACGACGGTCCGGGGGCCCAGTACTTC.

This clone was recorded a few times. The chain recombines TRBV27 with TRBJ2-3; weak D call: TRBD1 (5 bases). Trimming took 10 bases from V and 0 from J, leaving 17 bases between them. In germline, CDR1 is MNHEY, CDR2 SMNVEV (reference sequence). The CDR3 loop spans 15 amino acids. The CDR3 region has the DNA TGTGCCACCGCTCATTGGACATCAAGCACAGATACGCAGTATTTT. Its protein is CATAHWTSSTDTQYF.

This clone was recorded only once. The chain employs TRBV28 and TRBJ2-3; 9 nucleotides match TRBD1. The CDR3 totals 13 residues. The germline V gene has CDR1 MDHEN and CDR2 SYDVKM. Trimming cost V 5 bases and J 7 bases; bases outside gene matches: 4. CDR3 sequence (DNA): TGTGCCAGCAGTACGGGACAGGGTTATACGCAGTATTTT. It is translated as CASSTGQGYTQYF.

Here the CDR3 reads CASSLASGSEQYF. For the CDR3, the DNA is TGTGCCAGCAGCTTGGCTAGCGGGAGCGAGCAGTACTTC. The V gene is TRBV5-5, the J gene TRBJ2-7; 10 nucleotides match TRBD2. V lost 0 bases, J lost 6 bases, and 0 bases stayed unmatched. The CDR3 consists of 13 residues. Germline CDR1 and CDR2: SGHKS and YYEKEE (reference sequence).

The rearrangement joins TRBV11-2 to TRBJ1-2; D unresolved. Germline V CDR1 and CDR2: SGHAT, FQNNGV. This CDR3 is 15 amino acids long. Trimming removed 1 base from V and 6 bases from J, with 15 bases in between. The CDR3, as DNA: TGTGCCAGCAGCTTAGCTCAAAACAGAAATAATGGCTACACCTTC. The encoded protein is CASSLAQNRNNGYTF.

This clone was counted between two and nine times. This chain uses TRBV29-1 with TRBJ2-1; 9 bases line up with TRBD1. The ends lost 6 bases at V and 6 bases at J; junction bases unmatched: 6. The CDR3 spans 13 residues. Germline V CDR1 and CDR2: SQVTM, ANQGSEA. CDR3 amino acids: CSVSQTGGNEQFF. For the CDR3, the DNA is TGCAGCGTCTCCCAGACAGGGGGCAATGAGCAGTTCTTC.

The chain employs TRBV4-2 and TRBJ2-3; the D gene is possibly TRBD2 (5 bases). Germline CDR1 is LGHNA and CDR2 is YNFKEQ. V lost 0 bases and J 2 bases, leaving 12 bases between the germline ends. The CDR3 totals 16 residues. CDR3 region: CASSQERLAVTDTQYF. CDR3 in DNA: TGTGCCAGCAGCCAAGAGAGGCTAGCCGTCACAGATACGCAGTATTTT.

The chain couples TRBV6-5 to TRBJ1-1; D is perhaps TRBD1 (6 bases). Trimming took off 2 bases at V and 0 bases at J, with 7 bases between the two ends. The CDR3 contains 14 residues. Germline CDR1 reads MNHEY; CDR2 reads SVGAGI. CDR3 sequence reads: CASSYGQLNTEAFF. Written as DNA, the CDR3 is TGTGCCAGCAGTTACGGACAGTTGAACACTGAAGCTTTCTTT.

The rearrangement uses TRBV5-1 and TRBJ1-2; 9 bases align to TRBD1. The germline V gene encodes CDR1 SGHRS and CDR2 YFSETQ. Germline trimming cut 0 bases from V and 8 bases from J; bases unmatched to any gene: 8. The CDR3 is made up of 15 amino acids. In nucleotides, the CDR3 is TGCGCCAGCAGCTTGGAGGGACAGGGACCGGGGGGCTACACCTTC. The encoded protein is CASSLEGQGPGGYTF.

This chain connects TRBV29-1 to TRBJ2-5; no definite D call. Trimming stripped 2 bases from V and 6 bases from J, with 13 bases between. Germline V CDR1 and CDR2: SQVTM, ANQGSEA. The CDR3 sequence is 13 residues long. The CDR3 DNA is TGCAGCGTTGAATTTTTGGCCCGGCAGACCCAGTACTTC. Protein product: CSVEFLARQTQYF. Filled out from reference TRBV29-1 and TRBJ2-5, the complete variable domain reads SAVISQKPSRDICQRGTSLTIQCQVDSQVTMMFWYRQQPGQSLTLIATANQGSEATYESGFVIDKFPISRPNLTFSTLTVSNMSPEDSSIYLCSVEFLARQTQYFGPGTRLLVL.

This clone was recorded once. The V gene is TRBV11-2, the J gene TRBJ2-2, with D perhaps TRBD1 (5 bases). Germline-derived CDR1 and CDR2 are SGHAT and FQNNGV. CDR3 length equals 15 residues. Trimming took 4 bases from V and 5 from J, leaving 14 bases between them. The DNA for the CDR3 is TGTGCCAGCAGCTCCCAGGGAAGGAGTACCGGGGAGCTGTTTTTT. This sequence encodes CASSSQGRSTGELFF.

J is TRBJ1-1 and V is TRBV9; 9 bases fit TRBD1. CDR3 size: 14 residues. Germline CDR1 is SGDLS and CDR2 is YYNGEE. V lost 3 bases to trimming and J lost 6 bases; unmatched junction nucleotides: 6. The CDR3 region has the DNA TGTGCCAGCAGCGGGACAGGGGTCTTCGCTGAAGCTTTCTTT. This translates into CASSGTGVFAEAFF.

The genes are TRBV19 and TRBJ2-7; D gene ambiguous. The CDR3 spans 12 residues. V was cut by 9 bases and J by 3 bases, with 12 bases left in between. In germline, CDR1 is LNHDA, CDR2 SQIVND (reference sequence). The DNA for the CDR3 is TGTGCCAGCGGAAACAGTATCTACGAGCAGTACTTC. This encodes CASGNSIYEQYF.

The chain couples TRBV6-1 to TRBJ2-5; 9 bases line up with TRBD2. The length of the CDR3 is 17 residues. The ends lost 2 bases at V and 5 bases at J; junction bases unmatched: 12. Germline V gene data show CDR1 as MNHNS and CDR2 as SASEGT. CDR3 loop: CASSEYFASGNWETQYF. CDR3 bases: TGTGCCAGCAGTGAATATTTTGCTAGCGGGAATTGGGAGACCCAGTACTTC.

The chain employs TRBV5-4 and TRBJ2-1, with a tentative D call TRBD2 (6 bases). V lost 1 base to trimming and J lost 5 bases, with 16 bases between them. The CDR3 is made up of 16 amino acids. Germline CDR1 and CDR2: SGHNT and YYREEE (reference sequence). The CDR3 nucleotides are TGTGCCAGCAGCTTGACGGGGGATGGAACCCACAATGAGCAGTTCTTC. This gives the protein CASSLTGDGTHNEQFF.